This TCR beta chain is from a study of shared clonotypes between healthy human individuals. An assay was performed, and its level was deep. Produced via immunoSEQ multiplex PCR; TCRdb's table is partial and in-frame only. The table shows around 440,000 clones, with roughly three quarters occurring only once. Donors were healthy HIV-negative adults without recently reported acute infections or vaccinations. Unsorted samples drew genomic DNA from some 82 million PBMCs. Trimming took off 2 bases at V and 0 bases at J, with 9 bases between the two ends. From germline, CDR1 is SGHRS and CDR2 YFSETQ. This CDR3 has 14 amino acids.

The receptor's source is a woman aged 35 to 49 in good health. Some clones in this sample may be carry-over from other donors' samples. Material for sequencing was PBMCs. This rearrangement joins TRBV5-1 to TRBJ2-7; D is ambiguous. The CDR3 DNA reads TGCGCCAGCAGCTTCGGCAGACACTCCTACGAGCAGTACTTC. This sequence encodes CASSFGRHSYEQYF.